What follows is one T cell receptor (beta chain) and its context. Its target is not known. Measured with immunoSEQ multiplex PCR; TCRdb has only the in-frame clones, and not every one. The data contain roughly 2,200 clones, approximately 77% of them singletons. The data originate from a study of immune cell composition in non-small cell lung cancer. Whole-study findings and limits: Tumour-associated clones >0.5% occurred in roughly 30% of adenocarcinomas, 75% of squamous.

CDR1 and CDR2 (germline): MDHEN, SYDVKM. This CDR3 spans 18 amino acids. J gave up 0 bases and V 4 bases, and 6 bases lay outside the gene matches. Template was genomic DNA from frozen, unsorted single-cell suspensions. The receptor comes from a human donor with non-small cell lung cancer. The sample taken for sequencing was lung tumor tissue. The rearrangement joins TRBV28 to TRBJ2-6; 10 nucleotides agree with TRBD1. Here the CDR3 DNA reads TGTGCCAGCAGTTCCTCGACAGGGGGCCTCTCTGGGGCCAACGTCCTGACTTTC. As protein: CASSSSTGGLSGANVLTF.